Presented here are 14 T cell receptor beta chains from one specimen sequenced in a study of blood T cells in healthy people across ages. Next came a second PCR, run for about 6 to 11 cycles, which used a sample-barcoded 5' primer along with a J-beta primer mix. TCRdb re-called the 5' RACE reads through MiXCR, storing one row per CDR3 protein. Among under 1,000,000 distinct CDR3 sequences listed, around 36% were seen once. Sequenced: blood. These receptors all stem from a man in his late teens or twenties in good health.

This chain connects TRBV4-3 to TRBJ1-1, with D hard to call. The CDR3 is made up of 13 amino acids. Germline V CDR1 and CDR2: LGHNA, YSLEER. Trimming removed 0 bases from V and 11 bases from J, with 13 bases in between. CDR3 protein: CASSQDGDSYAFF. Here the CDR3 DNA reads TGCGCCAGCAGCCAAGACGGCGACTCTTACGCTTTCTTT.

This chain joins TRBV5-6 and TRBJ1-4; 9 positions agree with TRBD1. The CDR3 has 17 residues. V lost 4 bases, J lost 0 bases, and 7 bases stayed unmatched. The germline V gene encodes CDR1 SGHDT and CDR2 YYEEEE. CDR3: CASSRGQGTATNEKLFF. CDR3 in DNA: TGTGCCAGCAGCAGAGGACAGGGGACGGCAACTAATGAAAAACTGTTTTTT.

In its sample, this clonotype was seen many times. The rearrangement links TRBV10-3 to TRBJ2-5; 7 bases are a match to TRBD1. V was pared by 6 bases and J by 3 bases, with 4 bases of the junction left unmatched. CDR3 length: 13 amino acids. The germline V gene has CDR1 ENHRY and CDR2 SYGVKD. The CDR3 protein is CAIRPTGEETQYF. The CDR3 bases are TGTGCCATCAGACCAACAGGGGAAGAGACCCAGTACTTC.

This clonotype has just a few counts. This chain uses TRBV18 with TRBJ1-5, with TRBD1 identical over 8 bases. Germline CDR1 KGHSH, CDR2 LQKENI. V was pared by 1 base and J by 7 bases, with 6 bases of the junction left unmatched. The CDR3 extends over 15 amino acids. The CDR3 loop reads CASSPRATGEQPQHF. Written as DNA, the CDR3 is TGTGCCAGCTCACCACGTGCGACAGGGGAGCAGCCCCAGCATTTT.

This clonotype occurred a few times. The gene calls are TRBV9 and TRBJ1-1; weak D call: TRBD1 (5 bases). Germline-derived CDR1 and CDR2 are SGDLS and YYNGEE. This CDR3 has 15 amino acids. Trimming shortened V by 2 bases and J by 0 bases, and 11 bases separated the two germline ends. Here the CDR3 reads CASSVGTVMNTEAFF. In DNA, the CDR3 is TGTGCCAGCAGCGTTGGGACTGTGATGAACACTGAAGCTTTCTTT.

The chain uses TRBV12-3 or TRBV12-4 and TRBJ1-1; weak D call: TRBD1 (5 bases). The CDR3 extends over 13 amino acids. Trimming removed 7 bases from V and 9 bases from J, with 18 bases in between. CDR3 loop: CASTLGGVGKAFF. The CDR3 bases are TGTGCCAGCACCTTGGGGGGGGTGGGTAAAGCTTTCTTT.

To note about this clonotype: This clone may be a read error of a much larger clone one base away. CDR3 bases: TGCAGCGTTCAGCTCGGGACTAGCGGAGTCAATGAGCAGTTCTTC. Its protein is CSVQLGTSGVNEQFF. The chain joins TRBV29-1 to TRBJ2-1; 11 nucleotides agree with TRBD2. The CDR3 consists of 15 residues. Germline CDR1 SQVTM, CDR2 ANQGSEA. V shed 5 bases, J shed 6 bases, and the junction held 9 bases outside the gene matches.

This clonotype was detected many times. CDR3 in amino acids: CAISEQGDNEQFF. CDR3 bases: TGTGCCATCAGTGAACAGGGGGACAATGAGCAGTTCTTC. The chain employs TRBV10-3 and TRBJ2-1; the match to TRBD1 covers 8 bases. This CDR3 has 13 residues. In germline, CDR1 is ENHRY, CDR2 SYGVKD. V lost 3 bases to trimming and J lost 5 bases; unmatched junction nucleotides: 0.

This clonotype has just a few counts. The chain carries TRBV4-3 and TRBJ1-5; D remains unclear. The V end was cut by 0 bases, the J end by 5 bases, with 11 bases between. Per germline, CDR1 LGHNA and CDR2 YSLEER. The CDR3 has 15 amino acids. CDR3 protein: CASSQDSRPDQPQHF. In nucleotides, the CDR3 is TGCGCCAGCAGCCAAGATTCACGGCCCGATCAGCCCCAGCATTTT.

This clonotype occurred a few times. V usage is TRBV6-2 or TRBV6-3 and J usage is TRBJ2-1; perhaps TRBD1 as D (5 bases). CDR3 length equals 14 residues. Trimming left V 2 bases short and J 4 bases short, with 9 bases between. Germline V gene sequence: CDR1 MNHEY, CDR2 SVGEGT. The CDR3 here is CASSYQTEYNEQFF. CDR3 bases: TGTGCCAGCAGTTACCAGACAGAATACAATGAGCAGTTCTTC.

The table lists this clonotype with a few counts. The chain links TRBV12-3 or TRBV12-4 to TRBJ1-5, with D maybe TRBD1 (5 bases). The CDR3 loop spans 14 amino acids. V was pared by 2 bases and J by 9 bases, with 14 bases between. Here the CDR3 DNA reads TGTGCCAGCAGTTTACAGGCAGGGCCGGGGCCCCAGCATTTT. Its protein product is CASSLQAGPGPQHF.

The CDR3 protein is CSARMDSSLNNEQFF. CDR3 nucleotide sequence: TGCAGTGCTAGGATGGACAGCTCGTTGAACAATGAGCAGTTCTTC. The chain carries TRBV20-1 and TRBJ2-1; D is possibly TRBD1 (6 bases). This CDR3 spans 15 amino acids. CDR1 and CDR2 from the germline V gene are DFQATT and SNEGSKA (reference sequence). V was clipped by 3 bases and J by 5 bases, with 17 bases between them.

The chain carries TRBV7-2 and TRBJ2-7; 9 positions agree with TRBD1. V lost 1 base, J lost 1 base, and 5 bases stayed unmatched. Germline V gives CDR1 SGHTA, CDR2 FQGNSA. The CDR3 has 16 residues. Written as DNA, the CDR3 is TGTGCCAGCAGCTTAGATATTGGACAGGGGTCCTACGAGCAGTACTTC. This codes for CASSLDIGQGSYEQYF.

The rearrangement uses TRBV7-2 and TRBJ2-3, with D possibly TRBD2 on 5 matching bases. Germline V lookup: CDR1 SGHTA, CDR2 FQGNSA. V gave up 9 bases and J gave up 5 bases, with 9 bases separating them. The CDR3 covers 11 residues. CDR3 protein: CARASGDTQYF. The CDR3, as DNA: TGTGCCAGAGCCAGCGGAGATACGCAGTATTTT.